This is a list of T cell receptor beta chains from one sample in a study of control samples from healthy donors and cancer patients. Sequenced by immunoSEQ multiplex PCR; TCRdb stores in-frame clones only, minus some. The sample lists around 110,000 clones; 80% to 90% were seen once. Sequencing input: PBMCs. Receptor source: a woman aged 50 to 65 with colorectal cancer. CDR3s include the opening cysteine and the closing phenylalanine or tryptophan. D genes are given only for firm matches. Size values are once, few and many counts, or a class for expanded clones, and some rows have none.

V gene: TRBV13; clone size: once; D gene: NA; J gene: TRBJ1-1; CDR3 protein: CASSFRVVGTEAFF; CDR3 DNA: TGTGCCAGCAGCTTCAGGGTTGTGGGCACTGAAGCTTTCTTT
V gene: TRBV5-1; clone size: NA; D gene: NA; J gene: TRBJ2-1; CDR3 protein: CASSLDTGSGGEQFF; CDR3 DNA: TGCGCCAGCAGCTTGGATACGGGCTCAGGTGGTGAGCAGTTCTTC
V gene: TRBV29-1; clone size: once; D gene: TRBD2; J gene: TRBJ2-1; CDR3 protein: CSVTGTSGREPLPKQFF; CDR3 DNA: TGCAGCGTAACCGGGACTAGCGGGAGGGAACCCCTTCCGAAGCAGTTCTTC
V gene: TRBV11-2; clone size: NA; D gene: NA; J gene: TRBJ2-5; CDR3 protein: CASRLRGTEQETQYF; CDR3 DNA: TGTGCCAGCAGACTTAGGGGGACGGAACAAGAGACCCAGTACTTC
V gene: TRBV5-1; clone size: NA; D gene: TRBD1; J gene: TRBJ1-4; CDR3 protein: CASSHRDRGSEKLFF; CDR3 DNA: TGCGCCAGCAGCCACCGGGACAGGGGGAGTGAAAAACTGTTTTTT
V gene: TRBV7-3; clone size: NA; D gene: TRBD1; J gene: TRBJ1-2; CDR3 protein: CASSLDRDGGYTF; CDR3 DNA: TGTGCCAGCAGCTTAGACAGGGATGGTGGCTACACCTTC
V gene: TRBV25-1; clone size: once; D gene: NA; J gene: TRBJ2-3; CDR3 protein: CASSPGGGTQYF; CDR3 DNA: TGTGCCAGCAGTCCAGGAGGCGGTACGCAGTATTTT
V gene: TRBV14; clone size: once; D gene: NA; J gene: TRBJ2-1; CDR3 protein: CASSQWETDNEQFF; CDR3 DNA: TGTGCCAGCAGCCAATGGGAGACAGACAATGAGCAGTTCTTC
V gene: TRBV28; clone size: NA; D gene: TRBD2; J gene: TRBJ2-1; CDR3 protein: CASSSGTSEGFNEQFF; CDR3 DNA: TGTGCCAGCAGCAGCGGGACTAGCGAAGGATTCAATGAGCAGTTCTTC
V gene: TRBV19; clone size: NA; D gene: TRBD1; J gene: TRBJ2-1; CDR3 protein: CASSMGTGDPNEQFF; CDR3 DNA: TGTGCCAGTAGTATGGGGACAGGGGACCCTAATGAGCAGTTCTTC
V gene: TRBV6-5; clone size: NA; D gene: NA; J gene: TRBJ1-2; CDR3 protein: CASTSLLGYGYTF; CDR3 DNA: TGTGCCAGCACGAGTCTCCTGGGCTATGGCTACACCTTC
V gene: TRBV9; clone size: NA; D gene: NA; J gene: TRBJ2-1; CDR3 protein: CASSVGSSGLGYNEQFF; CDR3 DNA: TGTGCCAGCAGCGTCGGTTCCTCGGGACTCGGATACAATGAGCAGTTCTTC
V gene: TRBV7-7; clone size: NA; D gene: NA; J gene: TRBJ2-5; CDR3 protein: CASSFSTLPGETQYF; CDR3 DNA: TGTGCTAGCAGCTTTAGTACACTCCCTGGAGAGACCCAGTACTTC
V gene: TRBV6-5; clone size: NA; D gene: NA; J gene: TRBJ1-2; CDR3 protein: CASIGFSREAYGYTF; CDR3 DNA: TGTGCCAGCATTGGGTTCTCCAGGGAGGCCTATGGCTACACCTTC
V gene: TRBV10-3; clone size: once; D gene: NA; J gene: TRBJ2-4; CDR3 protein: CAIRDGEDETKNIQYF; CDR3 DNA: TGTGCCATCAGGGATGGGGAGGACGAGACCAAAAACATTCAGTACTTC
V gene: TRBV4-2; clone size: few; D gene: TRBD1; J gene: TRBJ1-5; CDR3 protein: CASSRDRGGNQPQHF; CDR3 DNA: TGTGCCAGCAGCCGCGACAGGGGCGGCAATCAGCCCCAGCATTTT
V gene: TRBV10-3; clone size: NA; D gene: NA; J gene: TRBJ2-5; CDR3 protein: CAISEGILGETQYF; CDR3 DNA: TGTGCCATCAGTGAGGGGATCCTCGGAGAGACCCAGTACTTC
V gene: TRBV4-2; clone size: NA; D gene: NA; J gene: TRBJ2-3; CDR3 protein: CASSQVGGRADTDTQYF; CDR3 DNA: TGTGCCAGCAGCCAAGTCGGAGGGCGGGCAGACACAGATACGCAGTATTTT
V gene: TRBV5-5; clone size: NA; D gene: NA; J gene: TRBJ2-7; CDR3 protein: CASSLVGGASSYEQYF; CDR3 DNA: TGTGCCAGCAGCTTAGTAGGGGGGGCGAGCTCCTACGAGCAGTACTTC
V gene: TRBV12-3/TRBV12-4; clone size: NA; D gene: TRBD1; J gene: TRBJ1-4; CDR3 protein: CASSLQGAGKLFF; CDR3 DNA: TGTGCCAGCAGTTTGCAGGGGGCGGGGAAACTGTTTTTT
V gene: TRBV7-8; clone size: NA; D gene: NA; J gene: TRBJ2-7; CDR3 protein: CASSKAGAAKKLYEQYF; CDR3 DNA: TGTGCCAGCAGCAAGGCGGGGGCAGCAAAAAAGCTCTACGAGCAGTACTTC
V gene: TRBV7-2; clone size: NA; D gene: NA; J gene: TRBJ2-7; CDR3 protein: CASSLEGAASYEQYF; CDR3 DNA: TGTGCCAGCAGCTTAGAGGGTGCAGCCTCCTACGAGCAGTACTTC
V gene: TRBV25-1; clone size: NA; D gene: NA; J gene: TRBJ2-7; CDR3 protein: CASSDPAGSPFQQYF; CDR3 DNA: TGTGCCAGCAGTGATCCGGCGGGATCTCCTTTCCAGCAGTACTTC
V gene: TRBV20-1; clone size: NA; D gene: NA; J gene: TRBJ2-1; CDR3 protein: CSASRREGNEQFF; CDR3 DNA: TGCAGTGCTAGTCGGCGGGAAGGGAATGAGCAGTTCTTC
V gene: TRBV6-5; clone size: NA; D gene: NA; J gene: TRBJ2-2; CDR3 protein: CASSLERATGELFF; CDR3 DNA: TGTGCCAGCAGCTTAGAACGGGCCACCGGGGAGCTGTTTTTT
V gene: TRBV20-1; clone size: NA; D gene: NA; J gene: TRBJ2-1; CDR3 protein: CSASLPSVVYNEQFF; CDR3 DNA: TGCAGTGCTAGTTTGCCTAGCGTCGTCTACAATGAGCAGTTCTTC
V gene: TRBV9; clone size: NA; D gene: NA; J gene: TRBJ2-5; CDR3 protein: CASSVGLLQETQYF; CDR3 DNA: TGTGCCAGCAGCGTAGGCCTCTTGCAAGAGACCCAGTACTTC
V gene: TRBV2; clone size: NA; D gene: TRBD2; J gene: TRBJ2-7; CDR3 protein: CASSLSGRTVYTHYEQYF; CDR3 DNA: TGTGCCAGCAGCCTTAGCGGGAGGACCGTTTATACCCACTACGAGCAGTACTTC
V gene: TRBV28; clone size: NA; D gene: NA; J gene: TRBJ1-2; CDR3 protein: CASSLVGAEGYTF; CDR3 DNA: TGTGCCAGCAGTTTAGTAGGGGCTGAGGGCTACACCTTC
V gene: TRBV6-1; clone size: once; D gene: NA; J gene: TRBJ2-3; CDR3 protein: CASSEVQHTDTQYF; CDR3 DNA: TGTGCCAGCAGTGAAGTCCAACACACAGATACGCAGTATTTT
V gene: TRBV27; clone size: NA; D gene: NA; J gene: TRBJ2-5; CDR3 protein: CASSFGRAQETQYF; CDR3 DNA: TGTGCCAGCAGTTTTGGGCGGGCACAAGAGACCCAGTACTTC
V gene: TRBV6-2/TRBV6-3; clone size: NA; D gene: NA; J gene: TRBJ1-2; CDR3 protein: CASSLTPVSYGYTF; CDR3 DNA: TGTGCCAGCAGTCTCACCCCTGTGAGCTATGGCTACACCTTC
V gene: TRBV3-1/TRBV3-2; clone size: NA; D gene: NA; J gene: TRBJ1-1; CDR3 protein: CASSQWGSRTEAFF; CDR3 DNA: TGTGCCAGCAGCCAGTGGGGGAGTCGAACTGAAGCTTTCTTT
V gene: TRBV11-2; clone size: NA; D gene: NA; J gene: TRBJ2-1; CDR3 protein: CASSLKHQGSGYNEQFF; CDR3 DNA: TGTGCCAGCAGCTTAAAACATCAAGGGTCAGGATACAATGAGCAGTTCTTC
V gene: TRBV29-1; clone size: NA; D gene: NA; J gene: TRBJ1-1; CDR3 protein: CSVDGQVGTEAFF; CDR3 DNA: TGCAGCGTCGATGGCCAAGTAGGCACTGAAGCTTTCTTT
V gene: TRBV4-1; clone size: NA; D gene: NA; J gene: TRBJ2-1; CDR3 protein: CASSLPTGQNREQFF; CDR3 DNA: TGCGCCAGCAGCCTCCCCACGGGCCAAAATCGTGAGCAGTTCTTC
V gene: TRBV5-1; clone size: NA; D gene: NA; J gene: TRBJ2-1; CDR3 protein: CASSLQGQSSYNEQFF; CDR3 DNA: TGCGCCAGCAGCTTACAAGGACAGAGCTCCTACAATGAGCAGTTCTTC
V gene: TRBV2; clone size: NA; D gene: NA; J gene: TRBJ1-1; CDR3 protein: CASSEGIRSLNTEAFF; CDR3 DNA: TGTGCCAGCAGTGAAGGTATTAGGAGTTTGAACACTGAAGCTTTCTTT
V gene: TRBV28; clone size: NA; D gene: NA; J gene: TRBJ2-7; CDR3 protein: CASSLGPGNNEQYF; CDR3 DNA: TGTGCCAGCAGTTTGGGGCCGGGAAACAACGAGCAGTACTTC
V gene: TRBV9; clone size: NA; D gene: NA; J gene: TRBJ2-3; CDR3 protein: CASSVGLDTQYF; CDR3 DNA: TGTGCCAGCAGCGTAGGCCTAGATACGCAGTATTTT
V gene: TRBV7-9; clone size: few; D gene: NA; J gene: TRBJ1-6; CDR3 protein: CASSLEGNSPLHF; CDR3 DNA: TGTGCCAGCAGCTTAGAGGGGAATTCACCCCTCCACTTT
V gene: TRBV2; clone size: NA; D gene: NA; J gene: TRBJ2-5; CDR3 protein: CASSDRAFSETQYF; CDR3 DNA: TGCGCCAGCAGTGATAGGGCATTCTCAGAGACCCAGTACTTC
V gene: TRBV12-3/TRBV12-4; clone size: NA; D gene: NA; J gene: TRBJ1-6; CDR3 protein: CASSLVANSPLHF; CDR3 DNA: TGTGCCAGCAGTTTAGTTGCGAATTCACCCCTCCACTTT
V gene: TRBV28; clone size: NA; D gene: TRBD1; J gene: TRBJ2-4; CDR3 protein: CASKTGGSKNIQYF; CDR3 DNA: TGTGCCAGCAAAACAGGGGGTTCCAAAAACATTCAGTACTTC
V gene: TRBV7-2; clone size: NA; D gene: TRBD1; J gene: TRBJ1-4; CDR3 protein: CASSRGQGGEKLFF; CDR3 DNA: TGTGCCAGCAGCCGTGGACAGGGGGGTGAAAAACTGTTTTTT
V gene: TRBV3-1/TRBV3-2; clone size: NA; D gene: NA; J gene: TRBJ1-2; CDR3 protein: CASSQMTGDANGYTF; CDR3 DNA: TGTGCCAGCAGCCAAATGACCGGGGACGCCAATGGCTACACCTTC
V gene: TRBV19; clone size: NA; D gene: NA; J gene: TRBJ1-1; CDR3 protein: CASSFQNTEAFF; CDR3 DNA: TGTGCCAGTAGTTTCCAGAACACTGAAGCTTTCTTT
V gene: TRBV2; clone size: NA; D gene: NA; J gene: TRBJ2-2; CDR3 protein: CASKDSNANTGELFF; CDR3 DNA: TGTGCCAGCAAAGACAGCAACGCGAACACCGGGGAGCTGTTTTTT
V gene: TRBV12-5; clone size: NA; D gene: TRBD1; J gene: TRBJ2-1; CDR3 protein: CASGLGDRGLYNEQFF; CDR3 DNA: TGTGCTAGTGGTTTGGGGGACAGGGGGCTCTACAATGAGCAGTTCTTC
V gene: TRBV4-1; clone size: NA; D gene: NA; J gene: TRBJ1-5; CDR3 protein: CASSQDLARYSNQPQHF; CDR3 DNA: TGCGCCAGCAGCCAAGATCTGGCCCGATATAGCAATCAGCCCCAGCATTTT
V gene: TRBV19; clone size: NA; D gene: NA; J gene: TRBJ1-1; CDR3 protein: CASSRKVQDGSEAFF; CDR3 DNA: TGTGCCAGTAGTAGGAAAGTACAAGACGGCAGTGAAGCTTTCTTT
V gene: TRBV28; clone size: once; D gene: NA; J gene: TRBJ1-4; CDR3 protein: CASSYGWRRTNEKLFF; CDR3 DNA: TGTGCCAGCAGTTATGGGTGGAGGAGGACTAATGAAAAACTGTTTTTT
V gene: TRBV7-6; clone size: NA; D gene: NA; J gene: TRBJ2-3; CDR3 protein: CASSLLGARKDTDTQYF; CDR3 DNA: TGTGCCAGCAGCTTATTAGGCGCAAGAAAAGACACAGATACGCAGTATTTT
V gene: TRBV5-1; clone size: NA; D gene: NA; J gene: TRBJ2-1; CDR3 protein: CASSSNPTGYNEQFF; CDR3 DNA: TGCGCCAGCAGCTCAAACCCTACAGGATACAATGAGCAGTTCTTC
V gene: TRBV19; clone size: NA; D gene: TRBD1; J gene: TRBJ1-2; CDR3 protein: CASSTGQVASNNYGYTF; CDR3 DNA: TGTGCCAGTAGCACCGGACAGGTGGCGTCTAACAACTATGGCTACACCTTC
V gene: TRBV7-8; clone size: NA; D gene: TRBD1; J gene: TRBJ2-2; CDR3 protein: CASKDRLGGELFF; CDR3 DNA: TGTGCCAGCAAGGACAGGTTGGGCGGGGAGCTGTTTTTT
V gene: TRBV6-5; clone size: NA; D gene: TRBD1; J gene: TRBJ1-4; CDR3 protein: CASRYRGVMEKLFF; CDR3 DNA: TGTGCCAGCCGATACAGGGGGGTTATGGAAAAACTGTTTTTT